The sequence of this T cell receptor (beta chain) was determined in a study of CD8 T cells in ankylosing spondylitis. TCRdb re-derived calls from the 5' RACE reads in MiXCR, one entry per CDR3 protein. The sample has 300,000 to 350,000 distinct CDR3 sequences; 9.5% to 13% are singletons. The junction had 4 bases not matched to a gene; V was cut back by 5 bases and J by 3 bases. The CDR3 runs 15 residues. Germline V CDR1 and CDR2: SGHTA, FQGTGA. This clonotype was detected a few times. Material for sequencing was blood, either unsorted or a sorted T cell fraction (not recorded which). The origin of this receptor is a female donor with ankylosing spondylitis or in good health (not recorded which). This rearrangement joins TRBV7-3 to TRBJ2-2, with 9 bases lining up with TRBD1. In DNA form, the CDR3 reads TGTGCCAGCAGCCAAACAGGGGGCCACACCGGGGAGCTGTTTTTT. As protein: CASSQTGGHTGELFF. The full variable domain, in which reference TRBV7-3 and TRBJ2-2 provide the parts outside the CDR3, is GAGVSQTPSNKVTEKGKYVELRCDPISGHTALYWYRQSLGQGPEFLIYFQGTGAADDSGLPNDRFFAVRPEGSVSTLKIQRTERGDSAVYLCASSQTGGHTGELFFGEGSRLTVL.